This T cell receptor beta chain comes out of a study of cytomegalovirus exposure and HLA in healthy donors. The CDR3 runs 15 residues. With 4 bases removed from V and 5 bases from J, the gap between germline ends came to 18 bases. Germline loops: CDR1 MNHEY, CDR2 SVGAGI. Primers included in the PCR were 60 Vbeta and 13 Jbeta primers. TCRdb's copy holds only in-frame clones and misses some; the assay was immunoSEQ multiplex PCR. The table shows under 150,000 clones, with over 60% occurring only once. As for this clone: What it binds is not known.

Findings of the study overall: A missense variant in DCLRE1C was later tied to TCR beta V- and J-gene trimming. Apart from CMV serostatus, no immune exposure information was available. The study labeled 150 to 200 TCR beta chains cytomegalovirus-associated.

Sequenced sample: PBMCs. The V and J genes are TRBV6-5 and TRBJ2-7, with a possible D match to TRBD1 (6 bases). The TCR was taken from a man aged 25-45 years in good health and CMV-seronegative. CDR3 bases: TGTGCCAGCAGTTTGAAACCAGGGGCCGGCCACGAGCAGTACTTC. Translation: CASSLKPGAGHEQYF.